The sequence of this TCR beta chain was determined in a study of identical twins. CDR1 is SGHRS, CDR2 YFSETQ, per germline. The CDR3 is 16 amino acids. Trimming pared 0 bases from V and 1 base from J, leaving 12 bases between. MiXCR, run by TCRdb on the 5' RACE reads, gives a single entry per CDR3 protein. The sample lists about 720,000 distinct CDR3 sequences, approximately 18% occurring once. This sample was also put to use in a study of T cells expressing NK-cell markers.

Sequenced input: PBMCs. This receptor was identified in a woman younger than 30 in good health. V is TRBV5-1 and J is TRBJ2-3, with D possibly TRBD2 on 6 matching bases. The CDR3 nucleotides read TGCGCCAGCAGCTTGGAGGCGGGGTGGGGCACAGATACGCAGTATTTT. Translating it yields CASSLEAGWGTDTQYF. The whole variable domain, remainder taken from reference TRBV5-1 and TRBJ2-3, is KAGVTQTPRYLIKTRGQQVTLSCSPISGHRSVSWYQQTPGQGLQFLFEYFSETQRNKGNFPGRFSGRQFSNSRSEMNVSTLELGDSALYLCASSLEAGWGTDTQYFGPGTRLTVL.